This TCR beta chain was sequenced for a study of T-cell reconstitution after alpha-beta-depleted transplantation in children. J lost 5 bases, V lost 2 bases, and 4 bases had no gene match. Germline V gene lookup returns CDR1 SGHRS and CDR2 YFSETQ. This CDR3 contains 15 residues. Study-level results: Expanded clones from the graft, numbering several hundred, reportedly supplied alpha-beta T cells about two months after transplant. At the one-year point after transplant, T-cell counts and TCRbeta diversity were found to come mostly from T cells that had been newly produced.

This clonotype has a count of ten or more. Its cognate antigen is unknown. Preparing the TCRbeta library involved the use of unique molecular identifiers. TCRdb passed the PCR reads through MiXCR, listing each CDR3 protein once. The table lists under 150,000 distinct CDR3 sequences, about 9.5% of them singletons. The receptor was derived from a girl less than two years old who had a stem cell transplant for combined immunodeficiency, so the T cells may come from the graft donor. The V call is TRBV5-1, the J call TRBJ2-1; 10 nucleotides align to TRBD2. The sample here was PBMCs, mostly from graft donor cells, taken 180 days after TCRalphabeta/CD19-depleted stem cell transplant. CDR3 protein: CASSFRLAGDNEQFF. The CDR3 DNA is TGCGCCAGCAGCTTTAGGCTAGCGGGGGACAATGAGCAGTTCTTC.